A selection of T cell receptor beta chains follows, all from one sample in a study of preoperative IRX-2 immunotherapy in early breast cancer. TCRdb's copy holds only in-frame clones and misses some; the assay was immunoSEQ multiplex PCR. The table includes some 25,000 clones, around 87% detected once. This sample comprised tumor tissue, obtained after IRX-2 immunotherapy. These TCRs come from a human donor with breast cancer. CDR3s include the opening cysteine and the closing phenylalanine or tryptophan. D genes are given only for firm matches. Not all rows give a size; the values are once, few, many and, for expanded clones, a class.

CDR3 protein: CASSAPGQGIGYTF
CDR3 DNA: TGTGCCAGCAGTGCCCCGGGACAGGGAATTGGCTACACCTTC
V gene: TRBV25-1
clone size: NA
J gene: TRBJ1-2
D gene: TRBD1

CDR3 protein: CASSRSFYEQYF
CDR3 DNA: TGTGCCAGCAGTAGAAGTTTCTACGAGCAGTACTTC
V gene: TRBV28
clone size: NA
J gene: TRBJ2-7
D gene: NA

CDR3 protein: CASRRDSNTGELFF
CDR3 DNA: TGTGCCAGCAGACGGGACAGCAACACCGGGGAGCTGTTTTTT
V gene: TRBV5-6
clone size: NA
J gene: TRBJ2-2
D gene: TRBD1

CDR3 protein: CASSLAGTGVNEQFF
CDR3 DNA: TGTGCCAGCAGCTTAGCCGGGACAGGGGTCAATGAGCAGTTCTTC
V gene: TRBV7-6
clone size: NA
J gene: TRBJ2-1
D gene: TRBD1

CDR3 protein: CASSSDRSSYEQYF
CDR3 DNA: TGTGCCAGCAGCTCGGACAGGAGCTCCTACGAGCAGTACTTC
V gene: TRBV7-9
clone size: NA
J gene: TRBJ2-7
D gene: TRBD1

CDR3 protein: CASSPPSRTGEGGYTF
CDR3 DNA: TGTGCCAGCTCACCACCCTCAAGGACAGGGGAAGGTGGCTACACCTTC
V gene: TRBV18
clone size: NA
J gene: TRBJ1-2
D gene: TRBD1

CDR3 protein: CASRGQSTEAFF
CDR3 DNA: TGCGCCAGCAGGGGACAGTCGACTGAAGCTTTCTTT
V gene: TRBV10-1
clone size: NA
J gene: TRBJ1-1
D gene: TRBD1

CDR3 protein: CASSSLRGQGHTGELFF
CDR3 DNA: TGTGCCAGCAGCTCTCTAAGGGGTCAAGGGCACACCGGGGAGCTGTTTTTT
V gene: TRBV11-2
clone size: NA
J gene: TRBJ2-2
D gene: NA

CDR3 protein: CAWSVLGDRTF
CDR3 DNA: TGTGCCTGGAGTGTCCTAGGGGATAGAACCTTC
V gene: TRBV30
clone size: NA
J gene: TRBJ1-2
D gene: NA

CDR3 protein: CASSQLLDLAKNIQYF
CDR3 DNA: TGCGCCAGCAGCCAACTCCTAGATCTAGCCAAAAACATTCAGTACTTC
V gene: TRBV4-1
clone size: few
J gene: TRBJ2-4
D gene: NA

CDR3 protein: CAISPNYGYTF
CDR3 DNA: TGTGCCATCAGCCCTAACTATGGCTACACCTTC
V gene: TRBV10-3
clone size: NA
J gene: TRBJ1-2
D gene: NA

CDR3 protein: CASSPYNTDTQYF
CDR3 DNA: TGTGCCAGCTCGCCCTATAACACAGATACGCAGTATTTT
V gene: TRBV18
clone size: once
J gene: TRBJ2-3
D gene: NA

CDR3 protein: CSVLRLRDVFYEQYF
CDR3 DNA: TGCAGCGTTCTGCGATTACGGGACGTATTTTACGAGCAGTACTTC
V gene: TRBV29-1
clone size: NA
J gene: TRBJ2-7
D gene: NA

CDR3 protein: CACSGQREAQYF
CDR3 DNA: TGTGCCTGTTCGGGACAAAGGGAGGCCCAGTACTTC
V gene: TRBV30
clone size: NA
J gene: TRBJ2-5
D gene: NA

CDR3 protein: CASDRRDTEAFF
CDR3 DNA: TGTGCCAGCGATAGACGGGACACTGAAGCTTTCTTT
V gene: TRBV5-6
clone size: NA
J gene: TRBJ1-1
D gene: NA

CDR3 protein: CASSADRLYGYTF
CDR3 DNA: TGTGCCAGCAGCGCTGACAGGCTCTATGGCTACACCTTC
V gene: TRBV7-2
clone size: NA
J gene: TRBJ1-2
D gene: NA

CDR3 protein: CASSLAWGVGNTIYF
CDR3 DNA: TGTGCCAGCAGCTTAGCCTGGGGGGTTGGAAACACCATATATTTT
V gene: TRBV7-2
clone size: NA
J gene: TRBJ1-3
D gene: NA

CDR3 protein: CASSRGGQGNYGYTF
CDR3 DNA: TGTGCCAGCAGCCGAGGGGGACAGGGAAACTATGGCTACACCTTC
V gene: TRBV5-4
clone size: NA
J gene: TRBJ1-2
D gene: TRBD1

CDR3 protein: CASSLRQPYEQYF
CDR3 DNA: TGTGCCAGCAGCTTGAGACAGCCCTACGAGCAGTACTTC
V gene: TRBV7-8
clone size: once
J gene: TRBJ2-7
D gene: NA

CDR3 protein: CASRSTSETDTQYF
CDR3 DNA: TGTGCCAGTAGGTCCACTAGCGAGACAGATACGCAGTATTTT
V gene: TRBV19
clone size: NA
J gene: TRBJ2-3
D gene: TRBD2

CDR3 protein: CASRALNGDYNEQFF
CDR3 DNA: TGTGCCAGCAGGGCCTTGAATGGGGACTACAATGAGCAGTTCTTC
V gene: TRBV27
clone size: NA
J gene: TRBJ2-1
D gene: NA

CDR3 protein: CASSLDQGVNGYTF
CDR3 DNA: TGTGCCAGCAGCTTAGATCAGGGGGTGAATGGCTACACCTTC
V gene: TRBV11-2
clone size: NA
J gene: TRBJ1-2
D gene: TRBD1

CDR3 protein: CASSLGQGGYGYTF
CDR3 DNA: TGCGCCAGCAGCTTGGGACAGGGAGGCTATGGCTACACCTTC
V gene: TRBV5-1
clone size: NA
J gene: TRBJ1-2
D gene: TRBD1

CDR3 protein: CASSPGGSDYGYTF
CDR3 DNA: TGTGCCAGTAGCCCAGGGGGGTCGGACTATGGCTACACCTTC
V gene: TRBV19
clone size: NA
J gene: TRBJ1-2
D gene: TRBD1

CDR3 protein: CASSSGTGAWANSPLHF
CDR3 DNA: TGTGCCAGCAGTTCCGGGACAGGGGCATGGGCGAATTCACCCCTCCACTTT
V gene: TRBV27
clone size: NA
J gene: TRBJ1-6
D gene: TRBD1

CDR3 protein: CASSDDIYEQYF
CDR3 DNA: TGTGCCAGCAGCGACGACATTTACGAGCAGTACTTC
V gene: TRBV7-6
clone size: NA
J gene: TRBJ2-7
D gene: NA

CDR3 protein: CASSGSIQYF
CDR3 DNA: TGTGCCAGCAGCGGAAGCATTCAGTACTTC
V gene: TRBV28
clone size: once
J gene: TRBJ2-4
D gene: NA

CDR3 protein: CASSLGWGGRVPF
CDR3 DNA: TGTGCCAGCAGCTTAGGTTGGGGCGGGAGGGTCCCTTTC
V gene: TRBV7-2
clone size: NA
J gene: TRBJ2-4
D gene: TRBD2

CDR3 protein: CASSTLDRQETQYF
CDR3 DNA: TGTGCCAGTAGCACTCTCGACAGGCAAGAGACCCAGTACTTC
V gene: TRBV19
clone size: NA
J gene: TRBJ2-5
D gene: NA

CDR3 protein: CASSYRGGVLNTEAFF
CDR3 DNA: TGCGCCAGCAGCTACAGGGGAGGGGTTTTGAACACTGAAGCTTTCTTT
V gene: TRBV4-1
clone size: NA
J gene: TRBJ1-1
D gene: TRBD1

CDR3 protein: CASSPDPVRDTQYF
CDR3 DNA: TGTGCCAGCAGCCCGGACCCAGTCAGGGATACGCAGTATTTT
V gene: TRBV5-4
clone size: NA
J gene: TRBJ2-3
D gene: NA

CDR3 protein: CASSQVHNTGELFF
CDR3 DNA: TGCGCCAGCAGCCAAGTGCACAACACCGGGGAGCTGTTTTTT
V gene: TRBV4-3
clone size: once
J gene: TRBJ2-2
D gene: NA

CDR3 protein: CASSLVGQGFSGGYGYTF
CDR3 DNA: TGTGCCAGCAGCTTGGTAGGTCAGGGCTTTTCAGGAGGGTATGGCTACACCTTC
V gene: TRBV5-4
clone size: NA
J gene: TRBJ1-2
D gene: NA

CDR3 protein: CASSGDYEQYF
CDR3 DNA: TGTGCCAGCAGTGGGGATTACGAGCAGTACTTC
V gene: TRBV2
clone size: NA
J gene: TRBJ2-7
D gene: NA

CDR3 protein: CASRRGLADYEQYF
CDR3 DNA: TGTGCCAGCAGGAGGGGACTAGCGGATTACGAGCAGTACTTC
V gene: TRBV6-1
clone size: NA
J gene: TRBJ2-7
D gene: TRBD2

CDR3 protein: CASSTTGTGETQYF
CDR3 DNA: TGCGCCAGCAGCACCACAGGGACTGGGGAGACCCAGTACTTC
V gene: TRBV5-1
clone size: once
J gene: TRBJ2-5
D gene: NA

CDR3 protein: CASSLGQGGSTQYF
CDR3 DNA: TGTGCCAGCAGCCTAGGACAGGGGGGATCGACCCAGTACTTC
V gene: TRBV7-9
clone size: once
J gene: TRBJ2-5
D gene: TRBD1

CDR3 protein: CASRPDGRGVDIQYF
CDR3 DNA: TGTGCCAGCAGGCCTGATGGGCGGGGCGTCGACATTCAGTACTTC
V gene: TRBV7-2
clone size: NA
J gene: TRBJ2-4
D gene: NA

CDR3 protein: CASSSPGQGGYGYTF
CDR3 DNA: TGTGCCAGCAGCTCCCCGGGACAGGGAGGATATGGCTACACCTTC
V gene: TRBV5-6
clone size: once
J gene: TRBJ1-2
D gene: TRBD1

CDR3 protein: CASSGQGLWETQYF
CDR3 DNA: TGCGCCAGCAGCGGACAGGGGTTGTGGGAGACCCAGTACTTC
V gene: TRBV5-1
clone size: NA
J gene: TRBJ2-5
D gene: TRBD1

CDR3 protein: CASGLGGYTEAFF
CDR3 DNA: TGTGCCAGCGGCCTGGGGGGGTATACTGAAGCTTTCTTT
V gene: TRBV6-6
clone size: NA
J gene: TRBJ1-1
D gene: NA

CDR3 protein: CASSVWDGDTEAFF
CDR3 DNA: TGTGCCAGCAGTGTCTGGGACGGGGACACTGAAGCTTTCTTT
V gene: TRBV6-1
clone size: NA
J gene: TRBJ1-1
D gene: NA

CDR3 protein: CASTIWSGEVNEQYF
CDR3 DNA: TGTGCCAGCACCATATGGTCTGGGGAAGTGAACGAGCAGTACTTC
V gene: TRBV7-9
clone size: NA
J gene: TRBJ2-7
D gene: NA

CDR3 protein: CASSPDSIGNQPQHF
CDR3 DNA: TGTGCCAGCTCACCAGACAGTATCGGCAATCAGCCCCAGCATTTT
V gene: TRBV18
clone size: NA
J gene: TRBJ1-5
D gene: NA

CDR3 protein: CASSLEGNSYNEQFF
CDR3 DNA: TGTGCCAGCAGCTTGGAGGGGAATTCCTACAATGAGCAGTTCTTC
V gene: TRBV5-8
clone size: NA
J gene: TRBJ2-1
D gene: NA

CDR3 protein: CASSLSTGVSYEQYF
CDR3 DNA: TGTGCCAGCAGCCTCTCCACAGGGGTTAGCTACGAGCAGTACTTC
V gene: TRBV5-8
clone size: NA
J gene: TRBJ2-7
D gene: TRBD1

CDR3 protein: CARSLNEEGKGSPLHF
CDR3 DNA: TGTGCCAGAAGCTTGAATGAGGAGGGGAAGGGTTCACCCCTCCACTTT
V gene: TRBV5-3
clone size: NA
J gene: TRBJ1-6
D gene: NA